The T cell receptor (beta chain) described here comes from a study of radiation and T cells in renal cell carcinoma. Study-wide results and caveats: Baseline intratumoral clonotype presence is unknown without pretreatment biopsies.

On this clone: Its antigen is not known.

Time point of the sample: blood 4 weeks post-SBRT, at nephrectomy. Treatment denoted: 15 Gy SBRT to primary tumor, nephrectomy 4 weeks later. The patient's renal cell carcinoma had clear cell pathology. Libraries were prepared by immunoSEQ multiplex PCR; TCRdb keeps only in-frame clonotypes and omits some of them. The sample carries some 78,000 clones, around 89% recorded once. CDR3 size: 15 residues. V was cut by 3 bases and J by 1 base, with 12 bases left in between. Germline values: CDR1 LNHDA, CDR2 SQIVND (reference sequence). The receptor's source is an older woman with renal cell carcinoma. The sequences come from blood, collected from a patient whose treatment included radiotherapy and nephrectomy. V and J are TRBV19 and TRBJ1-1, with a weak D call TRBD1 (5 bases). The CDR3 spells CASSMGGVGNTEAFF. CDR3 nucleotides: TGTGCCAGTAGTATGGGGGGAGTTGGGAACACTGAAGCTTTCTTT.